A single sample gave rise to the 11 T cell receptor beta chains below, sequenced in a study of T cells in Graves' hyperthyroidism and ophthalmopathy. It was RNA transcripts that yielded the amplified TCR beta CDR3 regions. The TCR CDR3 was amplified in a first-round RT-PCR using the HTBI primer set. TCRdb reprocessed the multiplex PCR reads via MiXCR and lists one record per CDR3 protein. Of hundreds of thousands of distinct CDR3 sequences in the sample, roughly 15% were seen once. Sequencing was done on a sample of blood. The receptors were gathered from a middle-aged woman with Graves' hyperthyroidism.

This clonotype has at least ten counts. The CDR3 DNA follows: TGTGCCAGCTCACCAGGGACTAGTCCGGCCGGGGAGCTGTTTTTT. Residues: CASSPGTSPAGELFF. The chain has TRBV18 and TRBJ2-2; 8 bases are shared with TRBD2. This CDR3 has 15 amino acids. Germline loops: CDR1 KGHSH, CDR2 LQKENI. Trimming took 2 bases from V and 6 from J; bases not matched to a gene: 5.

This clonotype appeared a single time. The chain employs TRBV9 and TRBJ1-2; the D gene is possibly TRBD1 (5 bases). This CDR3 comprises 16 residues. Trimming removed 4 bases from V and 4 bases from J, with 20 bases in between. The germline CDR1 and CDR2 sequences are SGDLS and YYNGEE. As DNA, the CDR3 is TGTGCCAGCAGCCCCCAGGGAGGGGTACCATTCTATGGCTACACCTTC. This codes for CASSPQGGVPFYGYTF.

The chain has TRBV16 and TRBJ1-5; 10 bases agree with TRBD1. Germline V gene data show CDR1 as KGHSY and CDR2 as FQNENV. V lost 3 bases and J lost 11; bases outside the gene matches: 4. The CDR3 totals 13 residues. The CDR3 spells CASSQEGQGSQHF. The CDR3 nucleotides are TGTGCCAGCAGCCAGGAGGGACAGGGGTCCCAGCATTTT.

Concerning this clonotype: A clone one base away is much larger, so this may be a read error. The chain carries TRBV5-1 and TRBJ2-1; tentative D call: TRBD1 (6 bases). The CDR3 contains 16 residues. The germline V gene encodes CDR1 SGHRS and CDR2 YFSETQ. The CDR3, as DNA: TGCGCCAGCAGCGGGGCAGGGGAGAGTTACTACAATGAGCAGTCCTTC. This codes for CASSGAGESYYNEQSF.

This clonotype was seen many times. This chain joins TRBV28 and TRBJ1-6, with a possible D match to TRBD1 (5 bases). V lost 4 bases and J 8 bases, leaving 18 bases between the germline ends. Germline V gene sequence: CDR1 MDHEN, CDR2 SYDVKM. The CDR3 runs 16 residues. In DNA, the CDR3 is TGTGCCAGCAGTTCCCTGCAGGGAATTAGGGATTCACCCCTCCACTTT. It is translated as CASSSLQGIRDSPLHF. Based on the CDR3 plus reference TRBV28 and TRBJ1-6, the full variable domain is DVKVTQSSRYLVKRTGEKVFLECVQDMDHENMFWYRQDPGLGLRLIYFSYDVKMKEKGDIPEGYSVSREKKERFSLILESASTNQTSMYLCASSSLQGIRDSPLHFGNGTRLTVT.

This clonotype was seen repeatedly, ten times or more. The V and J genes are TRBV6-5 and TRBJ2-5; D not certain. The V end lost 0 bases, the J end lost 5 bases, and 10 bases lay between the germline ends. Germline CDR1 MNHEY, CDR2 SVGAGI. The CDR3 has 14 amino acids. Here the CDR3 reads CASSYSPPGETQYF. CDR3 DNA: TGTGCCAGCAGTTACTCTCCCCCTGGGGAGACCCAGTACTTC.

This clonotype was counted only a few times. This chain links TRBV27 with TRBJ2-1; perhaps TRBD2 as D (5 bases). This CDR3 region has 18 residues. Germline values: CDR1 MNHEY, CDR2 SMNVEV (reference sequence). With 0 bases removed from V and 4 bases from J, the gap between germline ends came to 19 bases. The CDR3 here is CASSLSYERSSLYNEQFF. CDR3 bases: TGTGCCAGCAGTTTATCCTACGAGCGGTCCAGCCTTTACAATGAGCAGTTCTTC.

A word on this clonotype: A read error may be the cause here, since a much bigger clone is one base away. This CDR3 reads CASSLEAQGDTQYF. The CDR3 DNA is TGTGCCAGCAGCTTAGAGGCCCAGGGAGATACGCAGTATTTT. The chain is built from TRBV11-1 and TRBJ2-3, with D maybe TRBD1 (5 bases). There are 14 residues in the CDR3. Germline V CDR1 and CDR2: SGHAT, FQDESV (reference sequence). Trimming pared 1 base from V and 5 bases from J, leaving 10 bases between.

This clonotype was counted at least ten times. J is TRBJ2-7 and V is TRBV12-3 or TRBV12-4, with unresolved D. V was clipped by 6 bases and J by 2 bases, with 11 bases between them. CDR3 length: 13 amino acids. The CDR3 here is CASSVDGAYEQYF. CDR3 nucleotide sequence: TGTGCCAGCAGCGTGGACGGAGCCTACGAGCAGTACTTC.

There are many counts of this clonotype. The rearrangement links TRBV3-1 to TRBJ2-4; no reliable D call. From germline, CDR1 is LGHDT and CDR2 YNNKEL (reference sequence). Trimming took 1 base from V and 2 from J, leaving 6 bases between them. This CDR3 region has 14 residues. In DNA, the CDR3 is TGTGCCAGCAGCCAAGGGGGAACCAAAAACATTCAGTACTTC. Translating gives CASSQGGTKNIQYF.

This clonotype was recorded many times. The chain uses TRBV10-3 and TRBJ1-1; no clear D gene. CDR1 ENHRY and CDR2 SYGVKD come from the germline V gene. The CDR3 has 13 residues. Trimming removed 0 bases at V and 6 bases at J, with 8 bases between. DNA of the CDR3: TGTGCCATCAGTGAGTCTGGAGGTCCTGAAGCTTTCTTT. This codes for CAISESGGPEAFF.